Presented here are 17 T cell receptor beta chains from one specimen sequenced in a study of shared clonotypes between healthy human individuals. Sequenced by immunoSEQ multiplex PCR; TCRdb stores in-frame clones only, minus some. The sample contains 2 million to 2.5 million clones, roughly 93% of which appear only once. Sequenced input: naive CD4+ T cells from PBMCs. The subset: CD45RA+ positively selected. These receptor sequences come from a man aged 18-30 years in good health. Some clones in this sample may be carry-over from other donors' samples.

The chain joins TRBV7-2 to TRBJ2-1; TRBD2 agrees at 7 bases. The germline V gene encodes CDR1 SGHTA and CDR2 FQGNSA. The CDR3 has 17 residues. Trimming removed 1 base from V and 7 bases from J; junction bases left unmatched: 13. CDR3 region: CASSLVFLGGPRNEQFF. DNA of the CDR3: TGTGCCAGCAGCTTAGTTTTTTTGGGAGGGCCGAGGAATGAGCAGTTCTTC.

A word on this clone: Other DNA sequences from this sample encode an identical CDR3 as well. The V call is TRBV27, the J call TRBJ2-3, with 7 bases lining up with TRBD2. CDR1 and CDR2 from the germline V gene are MNHEY and SMNVEV (reference sequence). The J segment lost 4 bases and the V segment lost 2 bases, leaving 3 bases of the junction unmatched. The CDR3 sequence is 14 residues long. The CDR3 DNA is TGTGCCAGCAGTTTAGGCCTAGCGGCAGATACGCAGTATTTT. Its protein product is CASSLGLAADTQYF.

The rearrangement links TRBV9 to TRBJ1-2; 7 bases are a match to TRBD1. The junction had 5 bases not matched to a gene; V was cut back by 4 bases and J by 2 bases. The CDR3 runs 14 residues. Looked up from germline, CDR1 is SGDLS and CDR2 is YYNGEE. CDR3 amino acids: CASSPAGQNYGYTF. The DNA for the CDR3 is TGTGCCAGCAGCCCCGCGGGACAGAACTATGGCTACACCTTC.

J is TRBJ1-2 and V is TRBV4-3; D remains ambiguous. The CDR3 loop spans 15 amino acids. Between the trimmed V and J ends, which lost 1 base and 2 bases, there was a span of 11 bases. CDR1 and CDR2 (germline): LGHNA, YSLEER. CDR3: CASSQGASPNYGYTF. As DNA, the CDR3 is TGCGCCAGCAGCCAAGGTGCGTCTCCAAACTATGGCTACACCTTC.

This chain joins TRBV7-9 and TRBJ2-5, with 7 bases identical to TRBD1. J was trimmed by 5 bases and V by 5 bases; bases with no gene match: 8. Germline values: CDR1 SEHNR, CDR2 FQNEAQ (reference sequence). This CDR3 is 14 amino acids long. CDR3 in amino acids: CASSPDRWRETQYF. In nucleotides, the CDR3 is TGTGCCAGCAGCCCGGACAGGTGGCGGGAGACCCAGTACTTC.

The gene calls are TRBV4-1 and TRBJ2-5; 9 bases are shared with TRBD2. The J segment lost 5 bases and the V segment lost 1 base, leaving 8 bases of the junction unmatched. The CDR3 loop spans 16 amino acids. The germline gives CDR1 MGHRA, CDR2 YSYEKL. Here the CDR3 DNA reads TGCGCCAGCAGCCAAGTGGTAGCGGGGGTGGGGGAGACCCAGTACTTC. Protein: CASSQVVAGVGETQYF.

The chain recombines TRBV19 with TRBJ1-1; maybe TRBD1 (6 bases). Per the germline V gene, CDR1 is LNHDA and CDR2 is SQIVND (reference sequence). Between the trimmed V and J ends, which lost 4 bases and 10 bases, there was a span of 19 bases. The CDR3 has 14 amino acids. The CDR3 DNA reads TGTGCCAGTAGTAAGGGACACCCCGCCCTGACAGCTTTCTTT. Translating gives CASSKGHPALTAFF.

The CDR3 spells CASSLGPQQQETQYF. The CDR3 DNA is TGTGCCAGCAGCTTAGGGCCGCAGCAACAAGAGACCCAGTACTTC. The V and J genes are TRBV7-9 and TRBJ2-5; no reliable D call. The CDR3 length is 15 residues. V was cut by 1 base and J by 2 bases, with 11 bases left in between. Germline V gene sequence: CDR1 SEHNR, CDR2 FQNEAQ (reference sequence).

The chain uses TRBV9 and TRBJ2-2; 8 bases line up with TRBD1. CDR1 and CDR2 (germline): SGDLS, YYNGEE. The CDR3 contains 16 residues. Trimming took 3 bases from V and 3 from J; bases not matched to a gene: 7. For the CDR3, the DNA is TGTGCCAGCAGCGCAACCGGGACAGGATACACCGGGGAGCTGTTTTTT. As protein: CASSATGTGYTGELFF.

The chain is built from TRBV5-1 and TRBJ2-5; 8 nucleotides align to TRBD2. The CDR3 runs to 14 residues. Trimming removed 3 bases from V and 5 bases from J; junction bases left unmatched: 6. CDR1 is SGHRS and CDR2 is YFSETQ in the germline V gene. CDR3: CASSSGGSSETQYF. The DNA of the CDR3 is TGCGCCAGCAGCTCGGGGGGGAGTTCGGAGACCCAGTACTTC.

The chain has TRBV6-4 and TRBJ1-2; 8 bases match TRBD1. V gave up 8 bases and J gave up 8 bases; unmatched junction bases: 7. This CDR3 is built from 12 residues. Per the germline V gene, CDR1 is MRHNA and CDR2 is SNTAGT. CDR3 sequence (DNA): TGTGCCAGCCGGACAGGGTTGGGAGGCTACACCTTC. Translation gives CASRTGLGGYTF.

V usage is TRBV5-1 and J usage is TRBJ2-5; D is possibly TRBD1 (5 bases). The DNA end favors TRBJ2-7, so the J call may be wrong. Germline CDR1 reads SGHRS; CDR2 reads YFSETQ. This CDR3 is built from 14 residues. CDR3 amino acids: CASSLGQPSYEQYF. The CDR3 bases are TGCGCCAGCAGCTTGGGACAGCCTTCCTACGAGCAGTACTTC.

To note about this clone: This sample includes further DNA sequences coding for the same CDR3. The rearrangement links TRBV28 to TRBJ2-7; TRBD2 matches at 12 bases. The CDR3 runs 15 residues. Germline V gene data show CDR1 as MDHEN and CDR2 as SYDVKM. Trimming removed 5 bases from V and 4 bases from J; junction bases left unmatched: 6. The CDR3 loop reads CASSPSGRASYEQYF. The CDR3 region has the DNA TGTGCCAGCAGTCCTAGCGGGAGGGCCTCGTACGAGCAGTACTTC.

This clone was observed a single time. The J gene is TRBJ2-7, the V gene TRBV5-1, with TRBD2 identical over 9 bases. Unmatched junction bases numbered 9, after V lost 4 bases and J lost 4 bases. The germline V gene has CDR1 SGHRS and CDR2 YFSETQ. The CDR3 is 15 amino acids. CDR3 in DNA: TGCGCCAGCAGCGGGGGTAGCGGGAGTTTTTACGAGCAGTACTTC. This codes for CASSGGSGSFYEQYF.

This clone was seen a few times. This rearrangement joins TRBV4-1 to TRBJ1-5; D is unclear. The germline gives CDR1 MGHRA, CDR2 YSYEKL. The CDR3 is 12 residues long. V was cut by 1 base and J by 7 bases, with 5 bases left in between. The CDR3 DNA follows: TGCGCCAGCAGCCAAGCGGGGCAGCCCCAGCATTTT. Translated: CASSQAGQPQHF.

This clone was detected a few times. This rearrangement joins TRBV2 to TRBJ1-1, with D hard to call. V was trimmed by 6 bases and J by 1 base, leaving 15 bases between them. Looked up from germline, CDR1 is SNHLY and CDR2 is FYNNEI. This CDR3 comprises 15 residues. DNA for the CDR3: TGTGCCAGCAGACCACGTGAAAGCCGGAACACTGAAGCTTTCTTT. This translates into CASRPRESRNTEAFF. Together with reference TRBV2 and TRBJ1-1, the CDR3 gives the full variable domain: EPEVTQTPSHQVTQMGQEVILRCVPISNHLYFYWYRQILGQKVEFLVSFYNNEISEKSEIFDDQFSVERPDGSNFTLKIRSTKLEDSAMYFCASRPRESRNTEAFFGQGTRLTVV.

This chain connects TRBV15 to TRBJ2-3; perhaps TRBD2 as D (6 bases). The ends were cut back, 0 bases at V and 1 base at J, with 11 bases in the middle. The CDR3 is 16 residues long. Germline V gene sequence: CDR1 LNHNV, CDR2 YYDKDF (reference sequence). The CDR3: CATSRDMASGTDTQYF. The CDR3 DNA reads as TGTGCCACCAGCAGAGATATGGCTAGCGGCACAGATACGCAGTATTTT.